This is a list of T cell receptor beta chains from one sample in a study of shared clonotypes between healthy human individuals. The protocol was immunoSEQ multiplex PCR, while the TCRdb copy is restricted to in-frame clones and leaves out a portion. The sample has millions of clones, more than 85% seen once. Source material: naive CD4+ T cells from PBMCs. The receptors come from a young man in good health. Some clones in this sample may be carry-over from other donors' samples. CDR3s include the opening cysteine and the closing phenylalanine or tryptophan. A D gene is named only where the DNA matches it firmly.

d_gene,v_gene,j_gene,CDR3aa
-,TRBV6-4,TRBJ1-1,CASSAGTNTEAFF
-,TRBV6-6,TRBJ1-2,CASRPPMELLVGYTF
TRBD1,TRBV28,TRBJ2-6,CASRPPGQGISGANVLTF
-,TRBV5-1,TRBJ2-3,CASSPRTDTQYF
-,TRBV6-1,TRBJ1-1,CASSEQGGTEAFF
TRBD1,TRBV28,TRBJ1-2,CASSLIGTGAGYTF
TRBD2,TRBV9,TRBJ2-1,CASSVTGTSNEQFF
-,TRBV18,TRBJ2-5,CASSGTLQETQYF
-,TRBV5-4,TRBJ1-2,CASSPPNRVGYGYTF
-,TRBV18,TRBJ1-5,CASSLGSRQYHQPQHF
TRBD1,TRBV30,TRBJ1-3,CAWSRTGGPRSGNTIYF
-,TRBV5-4,TRBJ2-7,CGGYEQYF
TRBD1,TRBV6-6,TRBJ1-2,CASSYAGTAYGYTF
-,TRBV7-9,TRBJ1-1,CAVDLGRTEAFF
-,TRBV12-5,TRBJ1-2,CASGLLPGYGYTF
-,TRBV9,TRBJ1-3,CASSVAGQISGNTIYF
-,TRBV5-1,TRBJ2-2,CASSVRSNTGELFF
-,TRBV28,TRBJ2-5,CASSERFQETQYF
-,TRBV28,TRBJ1-1,CASCSPGAAFF
-,TRBV10-3,TRBJ1-2,CAISERGEAVPYYGYTF
-,TRBV5-6,TRBJ1-5,CASSLRQTNQPQHF
-,TRBV5-1,TRBJ1-1,CASSLVTGGYPEAFF
-,TRBV9,TRBJ2-5,CASSVGAAETQYF
-,TRBV12-5,TRBJ1-2,CASGLVQQGSSGYTF
TRBD1,TRBV28,TRBJ1-2,CASSPGQVFYGYTF
-,TRBV5-1,TRBJ1-1,CASSLGGRTEAFF
TRBD2,TRBV28,TRBJ2-1,CASRPRLAGINEQFF
TRBD1,TRBV6-5,TRBJ2-2,CASSRQGSNTGELFF
TRBD2,TRBV5-5,TRBJ2-7,CASTRGGYEQYF
-,TRBV10-3,TRBJ1-3,CAISVSPAADGNTIYF
-,TRBV15,TRBJ2-7,CATSNDPIPLYEQYF
-,TRBV15,TRBJ2-1,CATSPHSMEQFF
-,TRBV5-4,TRBJ1-3,CASSWGGLSGNTIYF
-,TRBV2,TRBJ1-2,CASSDGYGYTF
-,TRBV27,TRBJ1-3,CASAGATSGNTIYF
TRBD1,TRBV28,TRBJ2-7,CATRGGTGGWSYEQYF
TRBD1,TRBV28,TRBJ2-3,CASSIPGGRTDTQYF
-,TRBV11-2,TRBJ1-3,CASSLDRPGNTIYF
-,TRBV5-1,TRBJ1-1,CASSLETGGEAFF
-,TRBV30,TRBJ2-7,CAWSVQKEQYF
TRBD1,TRBV6-1,TRBJ2-6,CASSEGTGFSGANVLTF
-,TRBV9,TRBJ2-7,CASSVGGGALSDEQYF
TRBD1,TRBV2,TRBJ2-5,CASSEQGAGETQYF
-,TRBV30,TRBJ2-1,CAWSIWGLQMSDEQFF
-,TRBV18,TRBJ1-1,CASSPIQGAEAFF
-,TRBV5-6,TRBJ2-5,CASSLGSAETQYF
TRBD1,TRBV10-3,TRBJ1-5,CAISDWTGNQPQHF
TRBD2,TRBV6-5,TRBJ2-5,CASSPGLAGVETQYF
-,TRBV7-3,TRBJ2-5,CASSPRVAETQYF
TRBD1,TRBV28,TRBJ2-6,CASTSPGQSSGANVLTF
-,TRBV5-1,TRBJ2-1,CASSLVDREQFF